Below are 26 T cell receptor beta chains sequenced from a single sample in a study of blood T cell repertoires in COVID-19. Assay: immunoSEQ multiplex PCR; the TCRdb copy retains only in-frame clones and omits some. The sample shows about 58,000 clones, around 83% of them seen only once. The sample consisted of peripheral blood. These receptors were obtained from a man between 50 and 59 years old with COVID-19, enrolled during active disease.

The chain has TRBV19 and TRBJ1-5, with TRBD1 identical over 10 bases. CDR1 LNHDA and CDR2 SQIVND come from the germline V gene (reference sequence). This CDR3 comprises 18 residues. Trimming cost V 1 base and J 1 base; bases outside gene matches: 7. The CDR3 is CASSIAGTGVMSNQPQHF. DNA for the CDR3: TGTGCCAGTAGTATAGCGGGGACAGGGGTGATGAGCAATCAGCCCCAGCATTTT.

CDR3 nucleotides: TGTGCCAGCAGCTTACAGGGACAGTCCGATGAGCAGTTCTTC. Translating gives CASSLQGQSDEQFF. This chain connects TRBV7-9 to TRBJ2-1; TRBD1 aligns across 7 bases. The CDR3 is 14 residues long. Germline-derived CDR1 and CDR2 are SEHNR and FQNEAQ (reference sequence). The ends lost 2 bases at V and 8 bases at J; junction bases unmatched: 6.

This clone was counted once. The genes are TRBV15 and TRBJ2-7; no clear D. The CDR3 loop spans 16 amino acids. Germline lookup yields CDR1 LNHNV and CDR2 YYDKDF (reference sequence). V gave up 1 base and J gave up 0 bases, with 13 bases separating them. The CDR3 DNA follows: TGTGCCACCAGCAGAGGAACAGCACGTAGCTCCTACGAGCAGTACTTC. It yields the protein CATSRGTARSSYEQYF.

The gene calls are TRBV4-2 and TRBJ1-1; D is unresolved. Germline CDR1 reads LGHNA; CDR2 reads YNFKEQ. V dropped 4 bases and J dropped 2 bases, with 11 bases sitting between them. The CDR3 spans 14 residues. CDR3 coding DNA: TGTGCCAGCAGCCCTACCCGAGGAAACACTGAAGCTTTCTTT. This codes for CASSPTRGNTEAFF.

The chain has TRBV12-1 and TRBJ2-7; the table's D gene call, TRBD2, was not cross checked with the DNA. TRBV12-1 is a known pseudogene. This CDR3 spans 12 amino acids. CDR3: CANPRGLLEQYF. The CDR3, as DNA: TGTGCCAACCCCCGGGGGTTACTCGAGCAGTACTTC.

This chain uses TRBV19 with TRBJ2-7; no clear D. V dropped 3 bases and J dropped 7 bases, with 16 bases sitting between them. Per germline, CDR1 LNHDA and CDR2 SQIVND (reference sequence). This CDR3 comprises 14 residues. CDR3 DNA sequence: TGTGCCAGTAGTATGGTAGCCCCAAGTGAGGAGCAGTACTTC. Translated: CASSMVAPSEEQYF.

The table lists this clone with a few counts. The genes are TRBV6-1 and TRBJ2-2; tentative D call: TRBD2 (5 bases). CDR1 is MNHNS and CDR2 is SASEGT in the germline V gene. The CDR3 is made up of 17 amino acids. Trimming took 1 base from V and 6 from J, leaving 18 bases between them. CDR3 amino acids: CASSEEVARGLAGELFF. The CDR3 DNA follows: TGTGCCAGCAGTGAAGAAGTGGCGCGAGGGCTCGCCGGGGAGCTGTTTTTT.

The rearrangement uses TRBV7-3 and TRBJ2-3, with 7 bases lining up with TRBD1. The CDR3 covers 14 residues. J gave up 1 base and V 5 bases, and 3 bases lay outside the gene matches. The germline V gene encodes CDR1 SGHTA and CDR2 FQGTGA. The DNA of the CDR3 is TGTGCCAGCAGCCCAGGACAGGGCACAGATACGCAGTATTTT. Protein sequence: CASSPGQGTDTQYF.

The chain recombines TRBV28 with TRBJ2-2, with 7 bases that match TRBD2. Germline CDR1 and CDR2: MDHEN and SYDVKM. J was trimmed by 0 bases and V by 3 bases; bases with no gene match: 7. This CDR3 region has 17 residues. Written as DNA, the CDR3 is TGTGCCAGCAGTTTCGGTGGGGGGGTCGCGAACACCGGGGAGCTGTTTTTT. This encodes CASSFGGGVANTGELFF.

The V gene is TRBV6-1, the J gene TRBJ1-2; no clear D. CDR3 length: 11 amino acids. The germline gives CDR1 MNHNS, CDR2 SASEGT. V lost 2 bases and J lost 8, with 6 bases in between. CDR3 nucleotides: TGTGCCAGCAGTGAAAAGGAGGGCTACACCTTC. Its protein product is CASSEKEGYTF.

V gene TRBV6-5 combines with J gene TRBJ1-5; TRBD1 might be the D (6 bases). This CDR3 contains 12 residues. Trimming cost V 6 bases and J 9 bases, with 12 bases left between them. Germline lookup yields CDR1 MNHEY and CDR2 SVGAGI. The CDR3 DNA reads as TGTGCCAGCAGACAGGGCCCGGGGCCCCAGCATTTT. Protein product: CASRQGPGPQHF.

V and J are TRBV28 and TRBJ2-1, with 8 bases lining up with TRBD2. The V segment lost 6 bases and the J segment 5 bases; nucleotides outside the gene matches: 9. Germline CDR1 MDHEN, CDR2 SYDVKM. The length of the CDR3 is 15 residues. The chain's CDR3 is CASRTGLAFNNEQFF. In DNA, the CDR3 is TGTGCCAGCAGAACCGGACTAGCATTCAACAATGAGCAGTTCTTC.

In nucleotides, the CDR3 is TGTGCCAGTAGTACTGAGTCCGGGGCCAACGTCCTGACTTTC. Amino acid sequence: CASSTESGANVLTF. The rearrangement links TRBV19 to TRBJ2-6; D gene uncertain. The germline V gene has CDR1 LNHDA and CDR2 SQIVND (reference sequence). Between the trimmed V and J ends, which lost 4 bases and 4 bases, there was a span of 8 bases. The CDR3 loop spans 14 amino acids.

The CDR3, as DNA: TGTGCCAGCAGCCTCCTCAGGGGGAGGAAAACCTACGAGCAGTACTTC. Its translation: CASSLLRGRKTYEQYF. The chain joins TRBV7-8 to TRBJ2-7, with D possibly TRBD1 on 7 matching bases. CDR1 and CDR2 (germline): SGHVS, FQNEAQ. The CDR3 consists of 16 residues. The ends were cut back, 5 bases at V and 2 bases at J, with 19 bases in the middle.

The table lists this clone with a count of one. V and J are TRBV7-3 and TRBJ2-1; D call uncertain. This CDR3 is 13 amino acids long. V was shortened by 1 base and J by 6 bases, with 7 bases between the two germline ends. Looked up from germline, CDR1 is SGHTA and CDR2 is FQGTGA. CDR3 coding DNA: TGTGCCAGCAGCTTAAATGGGCCCAATGAGCAGTTCTTC. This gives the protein CASSLNGPNEQFF.

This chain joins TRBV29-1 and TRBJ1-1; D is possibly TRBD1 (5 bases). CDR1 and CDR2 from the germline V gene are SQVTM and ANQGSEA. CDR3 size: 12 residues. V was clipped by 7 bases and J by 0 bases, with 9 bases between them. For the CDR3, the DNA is TGCAGCGGACAGCAAATGAACACTGAAGCTTTCTTT. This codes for CSGQQMNTEAFF.

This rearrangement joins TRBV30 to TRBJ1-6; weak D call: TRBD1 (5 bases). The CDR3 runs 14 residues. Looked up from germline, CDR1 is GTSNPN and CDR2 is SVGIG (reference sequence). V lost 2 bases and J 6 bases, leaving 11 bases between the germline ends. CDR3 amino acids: CAWSFSGLNSPLHF. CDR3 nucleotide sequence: TGTGCCTGGAGTTTCTCGGGACTTAATTCACCCCTCCACTTT.

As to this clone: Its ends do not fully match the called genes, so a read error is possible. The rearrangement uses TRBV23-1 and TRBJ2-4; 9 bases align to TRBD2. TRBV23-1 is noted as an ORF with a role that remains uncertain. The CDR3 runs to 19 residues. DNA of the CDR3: TGCGCCAGCACTCAACGTGGCGGGAGGGCCGACGGGTCCAAAAACATTCAGTACTTC. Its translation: CASTQRGGRADGSKNIQYF.

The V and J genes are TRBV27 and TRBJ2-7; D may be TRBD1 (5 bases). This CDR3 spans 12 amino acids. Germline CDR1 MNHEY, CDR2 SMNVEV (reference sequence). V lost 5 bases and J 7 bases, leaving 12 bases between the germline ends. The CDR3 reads CASSGASREQYF. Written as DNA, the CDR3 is TGTGCCAGCAGTGGGGCTTCCCGGGAGCAGTACTTC.

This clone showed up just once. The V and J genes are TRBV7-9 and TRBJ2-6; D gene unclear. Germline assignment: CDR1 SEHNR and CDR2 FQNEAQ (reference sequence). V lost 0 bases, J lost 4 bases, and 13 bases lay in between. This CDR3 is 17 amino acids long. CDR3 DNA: TGTGCCAGCAGCTTAGCATTCGAGCGCTCGGGGGCCAACGTCCTGACTTTC. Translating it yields CASSLAFERSGANVLTF.

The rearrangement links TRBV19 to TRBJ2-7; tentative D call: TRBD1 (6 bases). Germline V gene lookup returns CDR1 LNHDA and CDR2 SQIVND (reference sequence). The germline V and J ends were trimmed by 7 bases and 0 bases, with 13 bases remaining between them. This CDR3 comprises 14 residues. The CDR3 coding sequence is TGTGCCAGTAAAGGCAGGGGAAGCTCCTACGAGCAGTACTTC. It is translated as CASKGRGSSYEQYF.

CDR3 coding DNA: TGTGCCAGCAGTTCCCACCCCAGGGTCCCTGGCTACACCTTC. Encoded protein: CASSSHPRVPGYTF. This chain uses TRBV28 with TRBJ1-2, with D maybe TRBD1 (5 bases). V lost 4 bases to trimming and J lost 7 bases, with 16 bases between them. In germline, CDR1 is MDHEN, CDR2 SYDVKM. The CDR3 is 14 residues long.

The CDR3 DNA reads TGTGCCAGCAGCTCCGGGACAGGGGACTACGAGCAGTACTTC. Translated, it gives CASSSGTGDYEQYF. J is TRBJ2-7 and V is TRBV7-9, with 10 nucleotides matching TRBD1. This CDR3 has 14 amino acids. Losses at the gene ends were 4 bases for V and 3 bases for J; bases not matched to a gene: 3. Germline assignment: CDR1 SEHNR and CDR2 FQNEAQ (reference sequence). Full variable domain (remainder filled in from reference TRBV7-9 and TRBJ2-7): DTGVSQNPRHKITKRGQNVTFRCDPISEHNRLYWYRQTLGQGPEFLTYFQNEAQLEKSRLLSDRFSAERPKGSFSTLEIQRTEQGDSAMYLCASSSGTGDYEQYFGPGTRLTVT.

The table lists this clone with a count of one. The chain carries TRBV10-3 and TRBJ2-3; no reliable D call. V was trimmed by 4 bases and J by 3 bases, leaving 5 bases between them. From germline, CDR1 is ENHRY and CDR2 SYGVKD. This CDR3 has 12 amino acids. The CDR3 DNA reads TGTGCCATCAGTGCCAGAACAGATACGCAGTATTTT. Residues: CAISARTDTQYF.

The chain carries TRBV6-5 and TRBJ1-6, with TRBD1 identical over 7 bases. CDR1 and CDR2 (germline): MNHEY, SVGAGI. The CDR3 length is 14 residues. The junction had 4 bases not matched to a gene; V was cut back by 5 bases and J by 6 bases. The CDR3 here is CASSLDRSNSPLHF. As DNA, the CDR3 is TGTGCCAGCAGTCTGGACAGGAGTAATTCACCCCTCCACTTT.

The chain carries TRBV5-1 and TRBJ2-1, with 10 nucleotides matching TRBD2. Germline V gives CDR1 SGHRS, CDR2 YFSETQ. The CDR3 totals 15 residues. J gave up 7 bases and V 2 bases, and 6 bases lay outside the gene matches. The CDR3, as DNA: TGCGCCAGCAGCTTTTCTAGCGGGAGAATGAATGAGCAGTTCTTC. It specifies CASSFSSGRMNEQFF.